The 15 T cell receptor beta chains below all came from one sample that was sequenced in a study of T cells in Graves' hyperthyroidism and ophthalmopathy. RNA transcripts provided the source from which TCR beta CDR3 regions were amplified. Carried out on the TCR CDR3, a first-round RT-PCR used the HTBI primer set. Using its own MiXCR run on the multiplex PCR reads, TCRdb lists one record per CDR3 protein. This sample has a few hundred thousand distinct CDR3 sequences, with roughly 13% found just once. Sequenced: blood. All receptors come from a woman younger than 35 with Graves' hyperthyroidism.

This clonotype came up many times. The chain combines TRBV6-1 with TRBJ2-5; TRBD2 aligns across 10 bases. Germline V gene lookup returns CDR1 MNHNS and CDR2 SASEGT. The CDR3 sequence is 16 residues long. V lost 6 bases and J lost 5; bases outside the gene matches: 12. CDR3 in amino acids: CASRPAGGWGSETQYF. CDR3 nucleotide sequence: TGTGCCAGCAGGCCAGCGGGAGGGTGGGGTTCGGAGACCCAGTACTTC.

This clonotype was picked up many times. The chain employs TRBV28 and TRBJ2-1; D might be TRBD2 (5 bases). Trimming shortened V by 1 base and J by 0 bases, and 10 bases separated the two germline ends. Germline CDR1 MDHEN, CDR2 SYDVKM. The CDR3 sequence is 16 residues long. The CDR3, as DNA: TGTGCCAGCAGTTTATCCAGCGGCTACTCCTACAATGAGCAGTTCTTC. Translating it yields CASSLSSGYSYNEQFF.

Only a few counts were recorded for this clonotype. The V gene is TRBV6-1, the J gene TRBJ2-2, with 7 bases identical to TRBD2. Germline V gene lookup returns CDR1 MNHNS and CDR2 SASEGT. The ends lost 7 bases at V and 0 bases at J; junction bases unmatched: 11. This CDR3 is 17 amino acids long. The CDR3 spells CASTSFAGASNTGELFF. CDR3 sequence (DNA): TGTGCCAGCACCTCCTTTGCGGGAGCATCGAACACCGGGGAGCTGTTTTTT.

In its sample, this clonotype was seen many times. One junction end does not reproduce the germline sequence, and a read error may be involved. This rearrangement joins TRBV5-1 to TRBJ2-1; 10 positions agree with TRBD2. CDR3 size: 15 residues. In germline, CDR1 is SGHRS, CDR2 YFSETQ. The CDR3 here is CASSLVAGGYNEQFF. The CDR3 region has the DNA TGTGCCAGCAGCTTAGTAGCGGGAGGCTACAATGAGCAGTTCTTC.

This clonotype was found many times. The rearrangement links TRBV20-1 to TRBJ2-7; TRBD1 matches at 7 bases. Trimming cost V 3 bases and J 4 bases; bases outside gene matches: 15. Germline CDR1 is DFQATT and CDR2 is SNEGSKA (reference sequence). The length of the CDR3 is 16 residues. CDR3 sequence reads: CSARDLSGGRAYEQYF. The CDR3 DNA reads TGCAGTGCTAGGGATCTCTCAGGGGGTCGGGCTTACGAGCAGTACTTC.

This chain uses TRBV12-3 or TRBV12-4 with TRBJ2-6; D may be TRBD1 or TRBD2 (5 bases each). The V and J ends lost 5 bases and 4 bases respectively, with 12 bases between them. This CDR3 has 15 amino acids. The CDR3: CASSPGSGGANVLTF. Here the CDR3 DNA reads TGTGCCAGCAGTCCGGGGTCAGGGGGGGCCAACGTCCTGACTTTC.

This clonotype was observed a few times. V and J are TRBV9 and TRBJ2-7; D is uncertain. The germline V gene has CDR1 SGDLS and CDR2 YYNGEE. The CDR3 runs 15 residues. Trimming removed 0 bases at V and 2 bases at J, with 12 bases between. This CDR3 reads CASSVEEQQPYEQYF. The CDR3 DNA sequence: TGTGCCAGCAGCGTAGAGGAGCAACAGCCCTACGAGCAGTACTTC.

This clonotype was counted at least ten times. The V call is TRBV2, the J call TRBJ1-1, with 7 bases fitting TRBD1. This CDR3 has 15 amino acids. CDR1 is SNHLY, CDR2 FYNNEI, per germline. V gave up 5 bases and J gave up 2 bases; unmatched junction bases: 8. This chain's CDR3 is CASSPRDRSNTEAFF. CDR3 bases: TGTGCCAGCAGTCCCCGGGACAGAAGTAACACTGAAGCTTTCTTT.

The CDR3 is CASSVEQGAAGELFF. Here the CDR3 DNA reads TGCGCCAGCAGCGTTGAACAGGGGGCGGCCGGGGAGCTGTTTTTT. The chain is built from TRBV5-1 and TRBJ2-2, with 9 nucleotides matching TRBD1. The length of the CDR3 is 15 residues. In germline, CDR1 is SGHRS, CDR2 YFSETQ. Unmatched junction bases numbered 7, after V lost 4 bases and J lost 6 bases. The variable domain in full, completed from reference TRBV5-1 and TRBJ2-2, reads KAGVTQTPRYLIKTRGQQVTLSCSPISGHRSVSWYQQTPGQGLQFLFEYFSETQRNKGNFPGRFSGRQFSNSRSEMNVSTLELGDSALYLCASSVEQGAAGELFFGEGSRLTVL.

There are many counts of this clonotype. This sequence joins TRBV7-9 and TRBJ2-2; 10 positions agree with TRBD2. The CDR3 spans 15 residues. The junction had 4 bases not matched to a gene; V was cut back by 5 bases and J by 4 bases. Per the germline V gene, CDR1 is SEHNR and CDR2 is FQNEAQ (reference sequence). CDR3 coding DNA: TGTGCCAGCAGCCAAAGCGGGAGGGCCACCGGGGAGCTGTTTTTT. Protein product: CASSQSGRATGELFF.

This clonotype was seen ten or more times. The chain employs TRBV5-1 and TRBJ2-2; the D gene is possibly TRBD1 (6 bases). Trimming shortened V by 0 bases and J by 0 bases, and 12 bases separated the two germline ends. The CDR3 spans 17 residues. The V gene's germline CDR1 is SGHRS and CDR2 YFSETQ. Written as DNA, the CDR3 is TGCGCCAGCAGCTTGGGGCCCGGGACACCGAACACCGGGGAGCTGTTTTTT. Translating gives CASSLGPGTPNTGELFF.

In this sample, this clonotype turned up a few times. J is TRBJ2-2 and V is TRBV19; D not certain. V lost 3 bases, J lost 6 bases, and 26 bases lay in between. Germline values: CDR1 LNHDA, CDR2 SQIVND (reference sequence). There are 19 residues in the CDR3. The CDR3 nucleotides are TGTGCCAGTAGTATTTTTTTTAAGGGAACCCAAAAAAATGCCGGGGAGCTGTTTTTT. It encodes CASSIFFKGTQKNAGELFF.

The chain recombines TRBV6-1 with TRBJ1-6, with D maybe TRBD1 (6 bases). CDR3 size: 14 residues. Trimming took off 5 bases at V and 7 bases at J, with 12 bases between the two ends. Per germline, CDR1 MNHNS and CDR2 SASEGT. CDR3 in amino acids: CASSIQGANSPLHF. The DNA for the CDR3 is TGTGCCAGCAGTATACAGGGAGCAAATTCACCCCTCCACTTT.

This chain connects TRBV19 to TRBJ1-1; D is possibly TRBD1 (5 bases). CDR3 length: 15 amino acids. The V end was cut by 2 bases, the J end by 4 bases, with 14 bases between. Per germline, CDR1 LNHDA and CDR2 SQIVND (reference sequence). The CDR3 loop is CASSISAQGITEAFF. CDR3 sequence (DNA): TGTGCCAGTAGTATAAGTGCCCAGGGTATCACTGAAGCTTTCTTT.

This clonotype was counted at least ten times. This chain uses TRBV11-2 with TRBJ2-1, with D tentatively TRBD1 (6 bases). The CDR3 has 15 amino acids. The germline V and J ends were trimmed by 0 bases and 7 bases, with 13 bases remaining between them. Germline-derived CDR1 and CDR2 are SGHAT and FQNNGV. The CDR3: CASSLEWGRGNEQFF. The CDR3 DNA is TGTGCCAGCAGCTTAGAATGGGGTAGGGGGAATGAGCAGTTCTTC.